Sequencing of this T cell receptor beta chain was carried out in a study of blood T cell repertoires in COVID-19 (dated by TCRdb to 2018 to 2020). General notes on the study: The collaborator samples originated in the United States, Italy and Spain and spanned the acute and convalescent phases of COVID-19. Where available, HLA class I and class II types were obtained from metadata supplied by the sample provider rather than from assay-based typing. The samples were drawn from the first 160 participants of the ongoing ImmuneRACE study and from some 1,300 subjects provided by 6 global collaborators. Subjects who had been exposed to COVID-19, were actively infected with it, or had recovered from it provided the deeply sampled blood TCRbeta repertoires that made up the dataset. The sample metadata nearly always contained a de-identified subject ID, COVID-19 status, age in years and sex. The prospective study material was composed of cDNA or gDNA derived from T cells, B-cell-depleted T cells, or PBMCs. The repertoires were made available in a free public database intended to serve as a resource for research on the immune response to SARS-CoV-2.

TCRbeta CDR3 regions were amplified from genomic DNA by means of the immunoSEQ Assay, a bias-controlled multiplex PCR. The source study handled its data this way. The number of nucleated cells in each sample was estimated from the amplification of reference gene primers within the assay. To quantify the absolute abundance of each unique TCRbeta CDR3 rearrangement, sequence reads were collapsed and filtered. Productive Simpson clonality was computed per sample as the square root of Simpson's diversity index over productive rearrangements. In TCRdb, the immuneACCESS table is reduced to in-frame sequences with V and J assigned. These tables do not hold every clone; where another copy was compared, an unresolved V gene accounts for under half, and the others remain unexplained. V, J and clone size were drawn from that table, and D and trimming were deduced from the DNA. The sample includes 90,000 to 120,000 clones, with less than 75% observed a single time. The ten largest clonotypes hold about 1.8% of the sample.

As for this clone: Its antigen is unknown. There are no base qualities to consult, and no much larger clone falls within one base.

Each collaborating institution followed its own protocols to collect whole blood in K2EDTA tubes. Collaborator samples were shipped for TCRbeta analysis as frozen whole blood, isolated PBMCs, or DNA extracted from either sample type. The paper's findings and limits, for the study overall: How much clinical and demographic metadata was included differed by source and by participant, and the metadata was provided uncurated.

The specimen sequenced was peripheral blood. The origin of this receptor is a woman aged 40 to 50 with acute or convalescent COVID-19.

DNA sequence: TGTGCCAGCAGCGTAGTTCCACTAGCGGGGGGTTACCCCACACCCTCCTACAATGAGCAGTTCTTC. This encodes CASSVVPLAGGYPTPSYNEQFF. The V gene is TRBV9 and the J gene is TRBJ2-1; a stretch of 12 junction bases matches TRBD2. Based on the germline V gene, the CDR1 and CDR2 sequences are SGDLS and YYNGEE. Relative to germline, V is missing 0 bases and J is missing 0 bases, with 16 bases of the junction outside any gene match. Including cysteine and phenylalanine, the CDR3 has 22 amino acids. Only the CDR3 part of the read is kept: 66 bases, read in frame from the first base.